A selection of T cell receptor beta chains follows, all from one sample in a study of shared clonotypes between healthy human individuals. The method was immunoSEQ multiplex PCR; TCRdb's version includes in-frame clones alone and lacks a portion of them. The sample lists 2 million to 3 million clones, roughly 92% occurring once. What was sequenced was naive CD4+ T cells sorted from blood. These receptors originate from a man younger than 30 in good health. Both conserved end residues are trimmed from each CDR3. Only part of the rows carry a size: once, few, many, or a class if the clone is expanded.

v_call	clone_size	cdr3_aa
TRBV30	NA	AWSVYPARGYT
TRBV7-2	NA	ASSLEAGTGELF
TRBV30	NA	AWSVPGGATYGYT
TRBV28	NA	ASRLPGTSGYT
TRBV21-1	NA	ASSKGVGRNTGELF
TRBV5-1	NA	ASSLGSSGNTIY
TRBV28	NA	ASSLGGFYGYT
TRBV11-2	NA	ASSSAGGRAAEQF
TRBV7-9	NA	ASSPRPRSIEETQY
TRBV11-3	NA	ASKTDRGPSGNTIY
TRBV7-2	NA	ASSVTSSGGLSYEQY
TRBV6-1	once	ASSLAGGYEQY
TRBV30	NA	ACSRTGGAGGANVLT
TRBV2	NA	ASSYLLVTGELF
TRBV11-2	NA	ASSSQTGSYEQY
TRBV9	NA	ASSVREGRGETQY
TRBV7-9	NA	ASSLTVPRGGLGEQY
TRBV6-6	NA	ASSYEGRQPQH
TRBV6-5	NA	ASSYSWTGPEQY
TRBV25-1	NA	ASRATMGTEAF
TRBV11-3	NA	ASSLGASGTQY
TRBV6-6	NA	ASSLDGNYGYT
TRBV25-1	NA	ARIKAGQPYEQY
TRBV5-8	NA	ASSLSGKSYT
TRBV7-2	NA	ASSPPLSSSEQY
TRBV7-9	NA	ASSPRAGLASNEQF
TRBV9	NA	ASSARDLNTDTQY
TRBV18	once	ASSPSGTASNQPQH
TRBV18	NA	ASSSGRMNTEAF
TRBV5-8	NA	ASSFSGDVDTQY
TRBV7-9	once	ASSPGQVFHEQY
TRBV15	NA	ATSRPLNTGELF
TRBV7-2	NA	ASSPGLAQAYEQY
TRBV18	once	ASSRAGEKNIQY
TRBV7-2	NA	ASSLEGRASTDTQY
TRBV5-5	NA	ASTILVGSEKLF
TRBV5-1	NA	ASSLPGSGRASETQY
TRBV5-1	NA	ASSLEGERDTEAF
TRBV2	NA	ASSEWGHLVSGANVLT
TRBV18	NA	ASSLGPGILGYT
TRBV18	NA	ASSPLRALQSMVGYT
TRBV7-9	NA	ASSSTVEEWA
TRBV6-5	NA	ASSQRQAPNEQY
TRBV5-1	NA	ASSPGTIGRETQY
TRBV10-3	NA	ATAAGVSGANVLT
TRBV11-2	NA	ASSLDWAGETQY
TRBV7-2	NA	ASRVAETQY
TRBV4-1	NA	ASSQPGQGYEQY
TRBV12-1	NA	ASSGGTGDMNTEAF
TRBV18	NA	ASSQTGRGSEKLF